This TCR beta chain was observed in a study of T cells expressing NK-cell markers. About the study: Serological testing identified seven of the eight sequenced donors as HCMV-seropositive and one as seronegative.

CDR3 length: 13 residues. Germline CDR1 is SGHRS and CDR2 is YFSETQ. TCRdb reprocessed the 5' RACE reads, with one entry per CDR3 protein and no DNA. Its clone listing holds about 170,000 distinct CDR3 sequences. This rearrangement joins TRBV5-1 to TRBJ1-1; TCRdb's D gene call, TRBD1, goes unchecked for lack of DNA. The sequence was obtained from a man aged 18-75 years in good health. What was sequenced was blood T cells: a sorted CD56 or NKG2C T cell subset, CD4+ or CD8+ T cells, or bulk PBMC T cells (not recorded which). CDR3 sequence reads: CASSSGGVTEAFF.